This is a list of T cell receptor beta chains from one sample in a study of cytomegalovirus exposure and HLA in healthy donors. The repertoire was sequenced with immunoSEQ multiplex PCR; TCRdb's copy has only in-frame clones and lacks some. The profile shows about 130,000 clones, about 85% of them singletons. Sequencing was performed on PBMCs. These receptor sequences come from a boy younger than 18 in good health and CMV-seronegative. The CDR3 runs from the conserved cysteine through the conserved F or W.

>TRBJ1-4|TRBV19
CASNRIGPAEKLFF
>TRBJ2-1|TRBV18
CASSKLAGGPRDEQFF
>TRBJ2-7|TRBV11-2
CASSLDRNNYEQYF
>TRBJ2-2|TRBV9
CASSYQGGNTGELFF
>TRBJ2-2|TRBV6-6
CASSYSTHTGELFF
>TRBJ1-1|TRBV5-4
CAAGRGGQGKGNTEAFF
>TRBJ2-5|TRBV6-5
CASGTQIQETQYF
>TRBJ2-3|TRBV27
CASRILGGRVPDTQYF
>TRBJ1-2|TRBV5-4
CASSSPGTGVFGYTF
>TRBJ2-3|TRBV7-2
CASSSTFTDTQYF
>TRBJ2-1|TRBV29-1
CSVEWTPNEQFF
>TRBJ1-5|TRBV7-8
CASSSRDRFQPQHF
>TRBJ2-5|TRBV9
CASSAASPGGRETQYF
>TRBJ1-2|TRBV10-3
CAIRDLRQDYGYTF
>TRBJ2-5|TRBV7-8
CASSLGGEETQYF
>TRBJ2-1|TRBV7-9
CATNENTYNEQFF
>TRBJ2-3|TRBV5-1
CASSVGGVGDTQYF
>TRBJ1-2|TRBV19
CASSARTGKTYGYTF
>TRBJ2-5|TRBV29-1
CSVDSRKYQETQYF
>TRBJ1-2|TRBV4-1
CASSQSAGSWNGYTF
>TRBJ1-1|TRBV5-4
CASSQLSRATPNTEAFF
>TRBJ2-3|TRBV5-4
CASSGRGRSTTDTQYF
>TRBJ2-7|TRBV7-9
CASSLVKGQGIYEQYF
>TRBJ2-1|TRBV29-1
CSVEDLHVRGGRYNEQFF
>TRBJ1-6|TRBV5-6
CASSLGQGNSPLHF
>TRBJ1-1|TRBV13
CASSLTSIMLNTEAFF
>TRBJ1-6|TRBV27
CASSLEGNSPLHF
>TRBJ2-7|TRBV30
CAWSRGDEQYF
>TRBJ2-1|TRBV7-3
CASSLRGGLTGNEQFF
>TRBJ1-2|TRBV7-9
CASSFRGRSANYGYTF
>NA|TRBV29-1
CSVGKGTSGYEQYF
>TRBJ1-3|TRBV10-3
CAISESSGFMDTIYF
>TRBJ2-7|TRBV7-9
CASSSPGGSSYEQYF
>TRBJ1-5|TRBV9
CASSVEGAFNQPQHF
>TRBJ2-5|TRBV27
CASSFMAHSGLPEETQYF
>TRBJ1-1|TRBV2
CASSEGNIGLRVAEAFF
>TRBJ2-1|TRBV7-3
CASSNRASGYNEQFF